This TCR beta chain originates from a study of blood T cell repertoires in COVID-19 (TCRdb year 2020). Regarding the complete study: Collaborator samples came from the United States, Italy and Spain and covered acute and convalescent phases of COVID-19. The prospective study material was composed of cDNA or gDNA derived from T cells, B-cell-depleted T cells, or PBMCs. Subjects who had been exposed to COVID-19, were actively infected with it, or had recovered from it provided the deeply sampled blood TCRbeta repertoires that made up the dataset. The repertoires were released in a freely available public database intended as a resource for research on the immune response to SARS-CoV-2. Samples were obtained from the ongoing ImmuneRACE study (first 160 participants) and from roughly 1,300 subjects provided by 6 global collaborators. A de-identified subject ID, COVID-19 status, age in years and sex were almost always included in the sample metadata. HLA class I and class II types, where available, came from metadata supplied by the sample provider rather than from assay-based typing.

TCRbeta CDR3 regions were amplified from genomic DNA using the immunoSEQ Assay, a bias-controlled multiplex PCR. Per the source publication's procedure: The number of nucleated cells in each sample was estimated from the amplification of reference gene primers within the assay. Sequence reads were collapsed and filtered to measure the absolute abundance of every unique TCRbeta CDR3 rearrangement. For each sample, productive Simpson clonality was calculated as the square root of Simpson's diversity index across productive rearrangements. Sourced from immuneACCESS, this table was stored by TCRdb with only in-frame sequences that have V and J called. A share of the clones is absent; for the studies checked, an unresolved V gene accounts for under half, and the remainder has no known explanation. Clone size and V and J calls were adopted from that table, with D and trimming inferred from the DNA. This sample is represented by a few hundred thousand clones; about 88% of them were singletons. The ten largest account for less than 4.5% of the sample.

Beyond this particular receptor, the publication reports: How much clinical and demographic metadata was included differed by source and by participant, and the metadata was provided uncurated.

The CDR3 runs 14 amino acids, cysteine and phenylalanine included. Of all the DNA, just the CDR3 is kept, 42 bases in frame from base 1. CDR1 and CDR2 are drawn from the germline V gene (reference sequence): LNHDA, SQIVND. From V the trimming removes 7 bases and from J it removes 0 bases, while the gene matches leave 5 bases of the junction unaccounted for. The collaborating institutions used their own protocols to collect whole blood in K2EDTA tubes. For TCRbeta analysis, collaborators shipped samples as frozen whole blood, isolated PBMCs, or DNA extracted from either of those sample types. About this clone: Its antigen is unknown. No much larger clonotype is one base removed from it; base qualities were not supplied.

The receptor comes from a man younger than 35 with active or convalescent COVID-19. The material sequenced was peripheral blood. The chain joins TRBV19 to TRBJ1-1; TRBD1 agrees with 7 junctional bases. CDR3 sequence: CASIGTALNTEAFF. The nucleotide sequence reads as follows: TGTGCCAGTATCGGGACAGCATTGAACACTGAAGCTTTCTTT.